Following are 15 T cell receptor beta chains from one sample sequenced in a study of shared clonotypes between healthy human individuals. Clones were sequenced by immunoSEQ multiplex PCR, and TCRdb holds only the in-frame ones, with some missing. The sample lists hundreds of thousands of clones, 95% to 98% occurring once. CD45RO-negative, CCR7-selected cells formed the naive CD8 fraction, which excluded terminally differentiated effector memory CD45RA+ cells. Material for sequencing was naive CD8+ T cells sorted from blood. The receptors were gathered from a man aged 25-45 years in good health.

The chain joins TRBV28 to TRBJ2-7, with D perhaps TRBD1 or TRBD2 (5 bases each). Germline V lookup: CDR1 MDHEN, CDR2 SYDVKM. Trimming shortened V by 1 base and J by 3 bases, and 25 bases separated the two germline ends. CDR3 length: 19 residues. The CDR3 is CASSLSYSRGPEGSYEQYF. DNA of the CDR3: TGTGCCAGCAGTTTATCGTACAGTCGGGGACCAGAGGGGAGCTACGAGCAGTACTTC.

V usage is TRBV29-1 and J usage is TRBJ2-7; no definite D call. The CDR3 has 13 amino acids. Germline lookup yields CDR1 SQVTM and CDR2 ANQGSEA. Trimming removed 0 bases from V and 3 bases from J, with 9 bases in between. In nucleotides, the CDR3 is TGCAGCGTTGAAGATAATTCGGGCTACGAGCAGTACTTC. It yields the protein CSVEDNSGYEQYF.

The genes are TRBV9 and TRBJ1-1; D perhaps matches TRBD1 (5 bases). V lost 1 base, J lost 1 base, and 20 bases lay in between. The CDR3 has 18 amino acids. The germline gives CDR1 SGDLS, CDR2 YYNGEE. DNA for the CDR3: TGTGCCAGCAGCGTAAACCCAAAATCAGGGAGACGGAACACTGAAGCTTTCTTT. Its translation: CASSVNPKSGRRNTEAFF.

This chain joins TRBV7-9 and TRBJ1-2, with 9 bases that match TRBD1. V shed 0 bases and J 6 bases; nucleotides not matched to a gene: 5. CDR3 length: 15 amino acids. Germline CDR1 reads SEHNR; CDR2 reads FQNEAQ (reference sequence). The CDR3 spells CASSLAFGTGHGYTF. CDR3 bases: TGTGCCAGCAGCTTAGCATTTGGGACAGGGCATGGCTACACCTTC.

The rearrangement uses TRBV27 and TRBJ2-3; no clear D gene. Germline V gene data show CDR1 as MNHEY and CDR2 as SMNVEV (reference sequence). The CDR3 has 15 residues. Trimming took off 3 bases at V and 6 bases at J, with 16 bases between the two ends. CDR3 coding DNA: TGTGCCAGCAGTTTCTTGGCCAATCTCGAGGATACGCAGTATTTT. Translation: CASSFLANLEDTQYF.

This clone was recorded once. This chain links TRBV4-1 with TRBJ2-7; perhaps TRBD2 as D (6 bases). CDR3 length: 14 residues. The germline gives CDR1 MGHRA, CDR2 YSYEKL. The germline V and J ends were trimmed by 8 bases and 5 bases, with 19 bases remaining between them. The DNA of the CDR3 is TGCGCCAGCGCCCCGGGACTTGGAAACGACGAGCAGTACTTC. Its protein is CASAPGLGNDEQYF.

This clone was seen just once. The rearrangement uses TRBV6-6 and TRBJ1-2, with 11 bases identical to TRBD1. Trimming cost V 2 bases and J 7 bases; bases outside gene matches: 9. CDR1 and CDR2 (germline): MNHNY, SVGAGI (reference sequence). The CDR3 runs 16 residues. The CDR3 coding sequence is TGTGCCAGCAGTTACGCGACGGGACAGGGGGAAGGTGGCTACACCTTC. It is translated as CASSYATGQGEGGYTF.

This rearrangement joins TRBV28 to TRBJ2-1; 10 bases fit TRBD2. Trimming cost V 6 bases and J 6 bases; bases outside gene matches: 5. The CDR3 extends over 14 amino acids. Germline V gene sequence: CDR1 MDHEN, CDR2 SYDVKM. The CDR3 coding sequence is TGTGCCAGCAGAATAGCGGGAGGCCTCAATGAGCAGTTCTTC. This translates into CASRIAGGLNEQFF.

This clone appeared once. This chain joins TRBV19 and TRBJ2-7, with 8 nucleotides matching TRBD1. Germline V gene data show CDR1 as LNHDA and CDR2 as SQIVND (reference sequence). The CDR3 is 14 amino acids. V shed 4 bases and J 0 bases; nucleotides not matched to a gene: 2. The CDR3 sequence: CASSTTGDSYEQYF. The DNA for the CDR3 is TGTGCCAGTAGTACGACAGGGGACTCCTACGAGCAGTACTTC.

For this clone: The sample holds other DNA sequences that translate to the same CDR3. The chain uses TRBV28 and TRBJ1-4; 7 bases agree with TRBD1. Germline assignment: CDR1 MDHEN and CDR2 SYDVKM. The CDR3 loop spans 14 amino acids. V lost 6 bases to trimming and J lost 5 bases; unmatched junction nucleotides: 6. CDR3 coding DNA: TGTGCCAGCAGCCCGGACAGGCCCAATGAAAAACTGTTTTTT. Translation gives CASSPDRPNEKLFF.

The chain is built from TRBV6-1 and TRBJ1-5; D remains unclear. The CDR3 extends over 15 amino acids. Germline CDR1 reads MNHNS; CDR2 reads SASEGT. Deletions cut 4 bases from V and 6 bases from J, with 16 bases between. CDR3 sequence (DNA): TGTGCCAGCAGTGCGGACCTCGGGGTTTTTCAGCCCCAGCATTTT. The encoded protein is CASSADLGVFQPQHF.

The genes are TRBV5-1 and TRBJ2-7; possibly TRBD1 or TRBD2 for D (5 bases each). Trimming cost V 6 bases and J 4 bases, with 14 bases left between them. This CDR3 is 13 amino acids long. CDR1 SGHRS and CDR2 YFSETQ come from the germline V gene. The CDR3 DNA is TGCGCCAGCAACGGGGCCCCAGGGTACGAGCAGTACTTC. It yields the protein CASNGAPGYEQYF.

The rearrangement uses TRBV29-1 and TRBJ2-7, with TRBD2 identical over 8 bases. V gave up 4 bases and J gave up 4 bases; unmatched junction bases: 9. Germline V gene data show CDR1 as SQVTM and CDR2 as ANQGSEA. The CDR3 runs 14 residues. The CDR3 sequence is CSVVGREGQYEQYF. As DNA, the CDR3 is TGCAGCGTTGTGGGTCGGGAGGGCCAATACGAGCAGTACTTC.

This chain links TRBV6-5 with TRBJ2-5; D perhaps matches TRBD1 (7 bases). The CDR3 extends over 15 amino acids. From germline, CDR1 is MNHEY and CDR2 SVGAGI. V was shortened by 2 bases and J by 2 bases, with 12 bases between the two germline ends. The CDR3 DNA reads TGTGCCAGCAGTTACCTCAGGGGGGCACAAGAGACCCAGTACTTC. This codes for CASSYLRGAQETQYF.

The chain has TRBV14 and TRBJ1-2, with 8 bases matching TRBD1. The CDR3 runs 15 residues. V gave up 1 base and J gave up 2 bases; unmatched junction bases: 3. The germline gives CDR1 SGHDN, CDR2 FVKESK. The CDR3 nucleotides read TGTGCCAGCAGCCAAGGCAGGGGGCTCAACTATGGCTACACCTTC. The encoded protein is CASSQGRGLNYGYTF.